These 25 T cell receptor beta chains originate from one sample sequenced in a study of T cell clonality in common variable immunodeficiency. TCRdb's table, derived via immunoSEQ multiplex PCR, lists solely in-frame clones and lacks some. This sample comprises more than 65,000 clones, none seen once only. Sequencing was carried out using peripheral blood mononuclear cells. These TCRs come from a person aged 18 to 75 in good health.

Many counts were recorded for this clone. The read terminates 3 residues before the CDR3 end, so the remaining end is supplied by the germline J gene. The chain carries TRBV20-1 and TRBJ2-5; TRBD2 agrees at 7 bases. Germline V gene data show CDR1 as DFQATT and CDR2 as SNEGSKA (reference sequence). The CDR3 consists of 13 residues. Trimming took 1 base from V and 3 from J; bases not matched to a gene: 2. CDR3 amino acids: CSARGAGEETQYF. The CDR3 DNA, read in part, is TGCAGTGCTAGAGGGGCGGGGGAAGAGACC.

This clone was seen many times. The read gets to within 3 residues of the CDR3 end, and the germline J gene fills in the rest. The chain joins TRBV12-3 or TRBV12-4 to TRBJ2-5; the match to TRBD2 covers 10 bases. The CDR3 has 15 amino acids. Trimming took 8 bases from V and 2 from J; bases not matched to a gene: 8. This CDR3 is CASSLGTSVQETQYF. The sequenced CDR3 bases are TGTGCCAGCTCTTTGGGGACTAGCGTTCAAGAGACC.

This clone has at least ten counts. The sequence runs out 3 residues before the end of the CDR3; the remainder is reconstructed from the germline J gene. The genes are TRBV7-9 and TRBJ1-4; 9 bases line up with TRBD1. Germline loops: CDR1 SEHNR, CDR2 FQNEAQ (reference sequence). The CDR3 extends over 15 amino acids. The trim removed 5 bases at V and 6 bases at J, leaving 7 bases unmatched. The CDR3 DNA, read in part, is TGTGCCAGCAGCATCTGGGACAGGGTGGATGAAAAA. Encoded protein: CASSIWDRVDEK. The whole CDR3 protein reads CASSIWDRVDEKLFF.

This clone occurred many times. The read is 3 residues too short to cover the CDR3 end, so that end is filled in from the germline J gene. J is TRBJ2-7 and V is TRBV20-1; 9 positions agree with TRBD2. Trimming cost V 0 bases and J 2 bases; bases outside gene matches: 8. The CDR3 runs 16 residues. Germline CDR1 and CDR2: DFQATT and SNEGSKA (reference sequence). CDR3 residues: CSARDFSGTSPYEQYF. The CDR3 DNA, read in part, is TGCAGTGCTAGAGACTTCTCCGGGACTAGCCCCTACGAG.

At least ten counts were recorded for this clone. The CDR3 extends 3 residues past the end of the read, so its final part is completed from the germline J gene. This chain connects TRBV10-3 to TRBJ2-1, with 11 positions matching TRBD2. Per germline, CDR1 ENHRY and CDR2 SYGVKD. The CDR3 covers 18 residues. V shed 3 bases, J shed 0 bases, and the junction held 7 bases outside the gene matches. CDR3 bases read: TGTGCCATCAGTGATAGCGGGAGGGCCTCTTTCTCCTACAATGAG. Its protein is CAISDSGRASFSYNE. The full CDR3 sequence reads CAISDSGRASFSYNEQFF.

This clone was counted many times. The read ends 3 residues early relative to the CDR3; the germline J gene fills the gap. The chain is built from TRBV10-1 and TRBJ2-7; TRBD2 aligns across 8 bases. The CDR3 is 14 residues long. V lost 3 bases, J lost 4 bases, and 5 bases stayed unmatched. Per germline, CDR1 WNHNN and CDR2 SYGVQD (reference sequence). CDR3 DNA (partial): TGCGCCAGCAGTGAAGCGGGAGTATTGTACGAG. Residues: CASSEAGVLYE. The entire CDR3 sequence reads CASSEAGVLYEQYF.

This clone has at least ten counts. The read terminates 3 residues before the CDR3 end, so the remaining end is supplied by the germline J gene. J is TRBJ2-3 and V is TRBV7-6; 8 bases align to TRBD1. The CDR3 runs to 16 residues. Trimming cost V 3 bases and J 1 base; bases outside gene matches: 6. Germline V lookup: CDR1 SGHVS, CDR2 FNYEAQ. The sequenced CDR3 bases are TGTGCCAGCAGCTTCTTGACAGGGGCCGGCACAGATACG. This gives the protein CASSFLTGAGTDT. In full, the CDR3 reads CASSFLTGAGTDTQYF.

Ten or more counts support this clone. Read coverage stops 3 residues before the CDR3 terminus; the germline J gene supplies the remainder. The V and J genes are TRBV5-8 and TRBJ1-1; D gene uncertain. Per germline, CDR1 SGHTS and CDR2 YDEGEE. This CDR3 has 15 residues. The V end lost 1 base, the J end lost 2 bases, and 12 bases lay between the germline ends. The CDR3 DNA, read in part, is TGTGCCAGCAGCTTGTCCTTTCTTTCCAACACTGAA. Translation: CASSLSFLSNTE. From start to end, the CDR3 is CASSLSFLSNTEAFF.

This clone was observed many times. The CDR3 end lies 3 residues beyond the end of the read and is filled in from the germline J gene. This chain links TRBV6-2 or TRBV6-3 with TRBJ2-5; D gene unclear. Germline V CDR1 and CDR2: MNHEY, SVGEGT. The V gene lost 5 bases and the J gene lost 5 bases, with 21 bases spanning the gap. The CDR3 has 16 residues. The part of the CDR3 DNA that was read is TGTGCCAGCAGTCTTCCCCCCTTGATAGCTAAGGAGACC. Amino acids: CASSLPPLIAKET. The entire CDR3 is CASSLPPLIAKETQYF.

There are many counts of this clone. Sequence at one end of the junction differs from germline and may be a read error. Coverage ceases 3 residues before the CDR3 finishes, and the germline J gene fills in the end. V usage is TRBV4-2 and J usage is TRBJ2-3; weak D call: TRBD1 (5 bases). Germline V gives CDR1 LGHNA, CDR2 YNFKEQ. The CDR3 totals 16 residues. This CDR3 reads CASSQEADTSTDTQYF. The CDR3 bases that were read are TGCGCCAGCAGCCAAGAGGCGGACACTAGCACAGATACG.

As to this clone: Sequencing ends 3 residues short of the CDR3 end; the germline J gene provides the rest. The V call is TRBV27, the J call TRBJ2-7; D might be TRBD1 (5 bases). V dropped 8 bases and J dropped 0 bases, with 14 bases sitting between them. CDR1 and CDR2 (germline): MNHEY, SMNVEV (reference sequence). The length of the CDR3 is 14 residues. The CDR3 is CASGTGDSSYEQYF. The part of the CDR3 DNA that was read is TGTGCCAGCGGAACGGGCGACAGCTCCTACGAG.

This clone was detected ten times or more. The read ends 3 residues before the CDR3 terminus; that terminus is restored from the germline J gene. The gene calls are TRBV11-2 and TRBJ2-2; 9 bases agree with TRBD1. The germline gives CDR1 SGHAT, CDR2 FQNNGV. V trimming: 4 bases; J trimming: 1 base; junction bases outside the gene matches: 1. The CDR3 is 15 amino acids. CDR3 protein: CASSYRGLNTGELFF. The CDR3 DNA, read in part, is TGTGCCAGCAGCTACAGGGGGCTGAACACCGGGGAG.

At least ten counts were recorded for this clone. CDR3 amino acids: CASSPDRGGYEQYF. The part of the CDR3 DNA that was read is TGTGCCAGCAGCCCAGACAGGGGAGGCTACGAG. The V call is TRBV27, the J call TRBJ2-7; TRBD1 matches at 8 bases. The read halts 3 residues ahead of the CDR3 end, with the missing end drawn from the germline J gene. Germline V CDR1 and CDR2: MNHEY, SMNVEV (reference sequence). The V and J ends lost 6 bases and 3 bases, in that order; junction bases with no gene match: 7. The CDR3 spans 14 residues.

There are many counts of this clone. The read terminates 3 residues ahead of where the CDR3 ends, so the germline J gene completes it. The chain couples TRBV7-9 to TRBJ2-3, with D maybe TRBD1 (5 bases). V lost 5 bases to trimming and J lost 0 bases, with 9 bases between them. The CDR3 is made up of 14 amino acids. Germline assignment: CDR1 SEHNR and CDR2 FQNEAQ (reference sequence). The covered CDR3 bases are TGTGCCAGCAGCGTACCAGGGAGCACAGATACG. Translating it yields CASSVPGSTDT. The entire CDR3 sequence reads CASSVPGSTDTQYF.

This clone was recorded many times. The CDR3 end is not reached by the read, which stops 3 residues before it; the germline J gene fills it in. V and J are TRBV20-1 and TRBJ1-1; 8 bases line up with TRBD1. The CDR3 runs 14 residues. Germline V gene data show CDR1 as DFQATT and CDR2 as SNEGSKA (reference sequence). The CDR3 protein is CSASRGGRDREAFF. CDR3 bases read: TGCAGTGCCTCCCGTGGGGGCCGGGACAGGGAA.

This clone was recorded at least ten times. The read ends 3 residues before the CDR3 terminus; that terminus is restored from the germline J gene. The V and J genes are TRBV6-4 and TRBJ1-5; D is unresolved. CDR1 is MRHNA and CDR2 is SNTAGT in the germline V gene. V dropped 3 bases and J dropped 4 bases, with 7 bases sitting between them. This CDR3 is built from 13 residues. This chain's CDR3 is CASSEASNQPQHF. CDR3 bases read: TGTGCCAGCAGTGAGGCAAGTAATCAGCCC.

This clone was recorded many times. Read sequence stops 3 residues before the CDR3 end, and the germline J gene provides the missing end. The chain uses TRBV5-5 and TRBJ1-4; TRBD1 agrees at 8 bases. Germline V gene data show CDR1 as SGHKS and CDR2 as YYEKEE (reference sequence). The CDR3 loop spans 15 amino acids. V was clipped by 2 bases and J by 4 bases; unmatched bases: 4. CDR3 sequence: CASSFSGGFNEKLFF. The CDR3 bases that were read are TGTGCCAGCAGCTTTTCAGGGGGCTTTAATGAAAAA.

Ten or more counts support this clone. Read coverage stops 3 residues before the CDR3 terminus; the germline J gene supplies the remainder. This chain joins TRBV12-3 or TRBV12-4 and TRBJ2-5; TRBD1 is a possible D gene (5 bases). V was pared by 0 bases and J by 3 bases, with 8 bases between. CDR3 length equals 14 residues. The CDR3 region is CASSLAGVEETQYF. The sequenced CDR3 bases are TGTGCCAGCAGTTTAGCAGGGGTCGAAGAGACC.

This clone was detected ten times or more. The sequence runs out 3 residues before the end of the CDR3; the remainder is reconstructed from the germline J gene. The rearrangement uses TRBV20-1 and TRBJ2-5; tentatively, D is TRBD2 (5 bases). Trimming stripped 6 bases from V and 1 base from J, with 9 bases between. CDR1 and CDR2 from the germline V gene are DFQATT and SNEGSKA (reference sequence). This CDR3 is built from 12 residues. The CDR3 DNA, read in part, is TGCAGTGCCTACGGGGTCCAAGAGACC. It yields the protein CSAYGVQET. The CDR3, in full, reads CSAYGVQETQYF.

This clone occurred many times. The sequence runs out 3 residues before the end of the CDR3; the remainder is reconstructed from the germline J gene. The V and J genes are TRBV20-1 and TRBJ1-5; D gene uncertain. V was clipped by 2 bases and J by 5 bases, with 10 bases between them. CDR1 is DFQATT and CDR2 is SNEGSKA in the germline V gene (reference sequence). The CDR3 has 13 residues. CDR3: CSARSEGDQPQHF. Partial CDR3 DNA: TGCAGTGCTAGATCCGAGGGCGATCAGCCC.

Many counts were recorded for this clone. The missing CDR3 end, 3 residues past where the read stops, is filled in from the germline J gene. V is TRBV20-1 and J is TRBJ2-7, with 13 bases that match TRBD2. CDR3 length equals 15 residues. J was trimmed by 4 bases and V by 7 bases; bases with no gene match: 10. Germline-derived CDR1 and CDR2 are DFQATT and SNEGSKA (reference sequence). CDR3 amino acids: CSGQGLAGPNYEQYF. The CDR3 bases that were read are TGCAGTGGTCAGGGACTAGCGGGACCAAATTACGAG.

This clone showed up just a few times. Read data end 3 residues before the CDR3 end; the end is taken from the germline J gene. V usage is TRBV10-3 and J usage is TRBJ2-7; the match to TRBD2 covers 11 bases. Trimming at V came to 6 bases and at J to 2 bases, leaving 6 bases not matched to a gene. The germline V gene has CDR1 ENHRY and CDR2 SYGVKD. CDR3 size: 15 residues. The CDR3 sequence: CAIRETSGTAYEQYF. Partial CDR3 DNA: TGTGCCATCAGGGAGACTAGCGGGACAGCCTACGAG.

This clone was seen at least ten times. Read data end 3 residues before the CDR3 end; the end is taken from the germline J gene. This chain uses TRBV6-2 or TRBV6-3 with TRBJ2-7, with D tentatively TRBD1 (5 bases). The CDR3 runs to 15 residues. The V end lost 5 bases, the J end lost 4 bases, and 18 bases lay between the germline ends. Germline CDR1 is MNHEY and CDR2 is SVGEGT. The chain's CDR3 is CASSPTEIILYEQYF. CDR3 DNA (partial): TGTGCCAGCAGTCCGACAGAAATAATCTTGTACGAG.

This clone was counted at least ten times. The read is 3 residues too short to cover the CDR3 end, so that end is filled in from the germline J gene. This chain connects TRBV5-1 to TRBJ2-3, with D perhaps TRBD1 (6 bases). The germline V gene encodes CDR1 SGHRS and CDR2 YFSETQ. This CDR3 has 13 residues. V was trimmed by 3 bases and J by 5 bases, leaving 10 bases between them. The CDR3 DNA, read in part, is TGCGCCAGCAGCTGGACAGAAAGAGATACG. As protein: CASSWTERDT. The whole CDR3 sequence reads CASSWTERDTQYF.

This clone was seen repeatedly, ten times or more. Read data end 3 residues before the CDR3 end; the end is taken from the germline J gene. This chain links TRBV5-1 with TRBJ1-1; 7 bases map to TRBD1. The CDR3 is 14 residues long. Germline CDR1 is SGHRS and CDR2 is YFSETQ. Trimming cost V 4 bases and J 3 bases; bases outside gene matches: 6. The DNA read from the CDR3 is TGCGCCAGCAGCGCGCGACAGGGAGACACTGAA. Its translation: CASSARQGDTE. The whole CDR3 region reads CASSARQGDTEAFF.